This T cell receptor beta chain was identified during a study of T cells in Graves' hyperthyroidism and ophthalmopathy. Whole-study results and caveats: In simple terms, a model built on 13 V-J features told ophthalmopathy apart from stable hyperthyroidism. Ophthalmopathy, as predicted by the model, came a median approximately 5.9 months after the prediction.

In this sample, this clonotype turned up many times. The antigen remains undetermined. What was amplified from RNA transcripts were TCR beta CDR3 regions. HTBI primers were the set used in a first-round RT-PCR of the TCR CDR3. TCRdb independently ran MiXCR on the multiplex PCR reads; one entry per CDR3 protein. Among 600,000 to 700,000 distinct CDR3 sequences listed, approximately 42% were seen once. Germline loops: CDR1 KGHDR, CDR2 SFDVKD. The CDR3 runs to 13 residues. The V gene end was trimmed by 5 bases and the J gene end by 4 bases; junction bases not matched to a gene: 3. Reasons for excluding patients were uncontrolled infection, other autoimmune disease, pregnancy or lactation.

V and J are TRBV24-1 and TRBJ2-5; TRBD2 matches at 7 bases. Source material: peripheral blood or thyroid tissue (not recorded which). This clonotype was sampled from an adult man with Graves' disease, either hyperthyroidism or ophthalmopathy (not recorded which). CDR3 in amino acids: CATSVSGGETQYF. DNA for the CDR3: TGTGCCACCAGTGTATCGGGGGGAGAGACCCAGTACTTC.